Listed here are 21 T cell receptor beta chains from one sample, sequenced in a study of blood T cell repertoires in COVID-19 (dated by TCRdb to the early 2020s). The protocol used for the library was the immunoSEQ multiplex PCR assay. TCRdb took over this immuneACCESS table, retaining in-frame rearrangements with V and J assigned. Such tables are incomplete; in checked studies, under half of the missing clones stem from an unresolved V gene, and the remainder is unexplained. For this sample there are about 100,000 clones; about four fifths appear just once. The ten biggest clones cover 4% to 4.5% of the sample. What was sequenced was peripheral blood. Receptors were obtained from a woman between 65 and 79 years old with acute or convalescent COVID-19.

This clone has just a few counts. This rearrangement joins TRBV18 to TRBJ1-2, with D perhaps TRBD1 (6 bases). Germline V gene sequence: CDR1 KGHSH, CDR2 LQKENI. The CDR3 length is 15 residues. Between the trimmed V and J ends, which lost 3 bases and 2 bases, there was a span of 13 bases. The CDR3 DNA reads TGTGCCAGCTCACCCCTACAGGGTTTAAACTATGGCTACACCTTC. This sequence encodes CASSPLQGLNYGYTF.

The chain recombines TRBV25-1 with TRBJ1-1, with a possible D match to TRBD1 (5 bases). Germline V CDR1 and CDR2: MGHDK, SYGVNS. Trimming left V 1 base short and J 3 bases short, with 9 bases between. The CDR3 is 14 residues long. The CDR3 sequence: CASSEFSGYTEAFF. The CDR3 DNA reads TGTGCCAGCAGTGAATTTTCAGGGTACACTGAAGCTTTCTTT.

This chain links TRBV28 with TRBJ1-2, with D hard to call. The CDR3 is 14 amino acids. Germline V gives CDR1 MDHEN, CDR2 SYDVKM. V was clipped by 2 bases and J by 5 bases, with 12 bases between them. The CDR3 reads CASSLGAEPYGYTF. The CDR3 coding sequence is TGTGCCAGCAGTTTAGGTGCGGAACCTTATGGCTACACCTTC.

This chain joins TRBV6-5 and TRBJ2-3, with 11 bases identical to TRBD2. The CDR3 length is 15 residues. V was clipped by 10 bases and J by 8 bases; unmatched bases: 14. Germline CDR1 MNHEY, CDR2 SVGAGI. CDR3 sequence: CAIPENSGGAGTQYF. The CDR3 coding sequence is TGTGCCATCCCCGAGAATAGCGGGGGGGCTGGTACGCAGTATTTT.

The rearrangement uses TRBV30 and TRBJ2-2; 10 nucleotides agree with TRBD2. V gave up 3 bases and J gave up 6 bases; unmatched junction bases: 10. CDR3 length: 16 amino acids. The germline gives CDR1 GTSNPN, CDR2 SVGIG (reference sequence). DNA for the CDR3: TGTGCCTGGAGGGACGTGCTAGCGGGAGAATCCGGGGAGCTGTTTTTT. It specifies CAWRDVLAGESGELFF.

This chain joins TRBV28 and TRBJ2-5; maybe TRBD1 (6 bases). Trimming removed 3 bases from V and 5 bases from J, with 13 bases in between. Germline-derived CDR1 and CDR2 are MDHEN and SYDVKM. The CDR3 runs 14 residues. The CDR3 is CASSFWGPRETQYF. CDR3 DNA: TGTGCCAGCAGTTTCTGGGGGCCGAGGGAGACCCAGTACTTC.

V is TRBV7-8 and J is TRBJ2-2; a possible D gene is TRBD2 (6 bases). The V end lost 0 bases, the J end lost 6 bases, and 11 bases lay between the germline ends. CDR3 size: 15 residues. Germline CDR1 reads SGHVS; CDR2 reads FQNEAQ. Written as DNA, the CDR3 is TGTGCCAGCAGCTTAGCCGGGGGATGGCCCGGGGAGCTGTTTTTT. Amino acids: CASSLAGGWPGELFF. The entire variable domain, with the rest obtained from reference TRBV7-8 and TRBJ2-2, is as follows: GAGVSQSPRYKVAKRGQDVALRCDPISGHVSLFWYQQALGQGPEFLTYFQNEAQLDKSGLPSDRFFAERPEGSVSTLKIQRTQQEDSAVYLCASSLAGGWPGELFFGEGSRLTVL.

This sequence joins TRBV30 and TRBJ1-6, with D hard to call. CDR1 is GTSNPN and CDR2 is SVGIG in the germline V gene (reference sequence). The CDR3 sequence is 15 residues long. The V gene lost 2 bases and the J gene lost 11 bases, with 19 bases spanning the gap. Here the CDR3 DNA reads TGTGCCTGGAGTCCTTCATTTTGGAGCAAGACACCCCTCCACTTT. It is translated as CAWSPSFWSKTPLHF.

Only one count was recorded for this clone. V is TRBV6-6 and J is TRBJ1-6, with 7 nucleotides matching TRBD1. The CDR3 totals 15 residues. J was trimmed by 7 bases and V by 6 bases; bases with no gene match: 9. CDR1 is MNHNY and CDR2 is SVGAGI in the germline V gene (reference sequence). DNA of the CDR3: TGTGCCAGCAGGGAGGGACAGCTACACAATTCACCCCTCCACTTT. Residues: CASREGQLHNSPLHF.

The chain uses TRBV14 and TRBJ1-2, with D perhaps TRBD1 (5 bases). Germline V gene lookup returns CDR1 SGHDN and CDR2 FVKESK. With 1 base removed from V and 4 bases from J, the gap between germline ends came to 10 bases. The CDR3 is 14 residues long. CDR3 DNA sequence: TGTGCCAGCAGCCAAGGGCAGGGAGGCTATGGCTACACCTTC. Residues: CASSQGQGGYGYTF.

V usage is TRBV3-1 (or the pseudogene TRBV3-2) and J usage is TRBJ2-7; 9 nucleotides align to TRBD1. The length of the CDR3 is 14 residues. Trimming removed 4 bases from V and 6 bases from J; junction bases left unmatched: 7. Germline CDR1 is LGHDT and CDR2 is YNNKEL (reference sequence). The CDR3 here is CASSPDRGRGEQYF. In DNA form, the CDR3 reads TGTGCCAGCAGCCCGGACAGGGGAAGGGGCGAGCAGTACTTC.

The V gene is TRBV7-9, the J gene TRBJ2-5; TRBD2 matches 10 bases. The J segment lost 1 base and the V segment lost 6 bases, leaving 5 bases of the junction unmatched. Germline loops: CDR1 SEHNR, CDR2 FQNEAQ (reference sequence). CDR3 length: 15 amino acids. The CDR3 DNA reads as TGTGCCAGCAGGCCCCTAGCGGGGGCCCAAGAGACCCAGTACTTC. Translation gives CASRPLAGAQETQYF.

V gene TRBV27 combines with J gene TRBJ1-3; D uncertain. V lost 5 bases to trimming and J lost 0 bases, with 5 bases between them. This CDR3 contains 13 residues. The germline CDR1 and CDR2 sequences are MNHEY and SMNVEV (reference sequence). The CDR3 reads CASSPHSGNTIYF. For the CDR3, the DNA is TGTGCCAGCAGTCCCCACTCTGGAAACACCATATATTTT.

The rearrangement links TRBV3-1 (or the pseudogene TRBV3-2) to TRBJ2-3, with D unclear. Germline assignment: CDR1 LGHDT and CDR2 YNNKEL (reference sequence). CDR3 length: 14 residues. V was trimmed by 3 bases and J by 1 base, leaving 8 bases between them. The CDR3 bases are TGTGCCAGCAGCCACCTGGCGGGCACAGATACGCAGTATTTT. Encoded protein: CASSHLAGTDTQYF.

J is TRBJ1-2 and V is TRBV5-1, with D hard to call. This CDR3 is built from 14 residues. Per the germline V gene, CDR1 is SGHRS and CDR2 is YFSETQ. With 0 bases removed from V and 5 bases from J, the gap between germline ends came to 11 bases. Here the CDR3 reads CASSLGQSPYGYTF. CDR3 sequence (DNA): TGCGCCAGCAGCTTGGGCCAGTCTCCTTATGGCTACACCTTC.

V usage is TRBV28 and J usage is TRBJ1-6; TRBD1 matches at 8 bases. CDR3 length equals 15 residues. Trimming removed 5 bases from V and 2 bases from J; junction bases left unmatched: 2. Germline loops: CDR1 MDHEN, CDR2 SYDVKM. CDR3: CASSRTGPYNSPLHF. The DNA for the CDR3 is TGTGCCAGCAGTAGGACAGGGCCCTATAATTCACCCCTCCACTTT.

The V and J genes are TRBV10-1 and TRBJ2-5; weak D call: TRBD1 (5 bases). Trimming removed 8 bases from V and 2 bases from J, with 15 bases in between. Germline V gives CDR1 WNHNN, CDR2 SYGVQD (reference sequence). This CDR3 contains 14 residues. In DNA form, the CDR3 reads TGCGCCAGCCCACTCCATCGACAGCAAGAGACCCAGTACTTC. Protein: CASPLHRQQETQYF.

V usage is TRBV19 and J usage is TRBJ1-3; D unclear. The V gene lost 3 bases and the J gene lost 0 bases, with 9 bases spanning the gap. The CDR3 has 15 amino acids. CDR1 is LNHDA and CDR2 is SQIVND in the germline V gene (reference sequence). CDR3 amino acids: CASSILAVSGNTIYF. The CDR3 DNA sequence: TGTGCCAGTAGTATCCTTGCGGTCTCTGGAAACACCATATATTTT.

This sequence joins TRBV27 and TRBJ1-5, with D perhaps matching TRBD1 (5 bases). Trimming cost V 6 bases and J 6 bases, with 18 bases left between them. Germline V gene data show CDR1 as MNHEY and CDR2 as SMNVEV (reference sequence). The CDR3 length is 15 residues. CDR3 nucleotide sequence: TGTGCCAGCAGCCAATCGCCGGCGGGGGTTCAGCCCCAGCATTTT. As protein: CASSQSPAGVQPQHF.

This clone was detected only a few times. This CDR3 reads CASRTGQVNTEAFF. The CDR3 DNA sequence: TGTGCCAGCAGAACTGGACAGGTAAACACTGAAGCTTTCTTT. This chain connects TRBV28 to TRBJ1-1; TRBD1 agrees at 7 bases. Trimming at V came to 6 bases and at J to 2 bases, leaving 6 bases not matched to a gene. Germline V gives CDR1 MDHEN, CDR2 SYDVKM. CDR3 length equals 14 residues.

This sequence joins TRBV9 and TRBJ2-7; unclear D gene. Germline assignment: CDR1 SGDLS and CDR2 YYNGEE. This CDR3 is 14 amino acids long. V was clipped by 3 bases and J by 3 bases, with 13 bases between them. The CDR3 reads CASSDRHLLYEQYV. CDR3 nucleotide sequence: TGTGCCAGCAGCGACCGACACCTTCTCTACGAGCAGTACGTC.